The rows below give T cell receptor beta chains drawn from one sample of a study of T cells in Graves' hyperthyroidism and ophthalmopathy. TCRdb fed the multiplex PCR reads into MiXCR, producing one record per CDR3 protein. The sample holds some 650,000 distinct CDR3 sequences, approximately 16% seen once. The sample taken for sequencing was blood. The receptors were sampled from a woman aged 40 to 49 with Graves' ophthalmopathy. Both conserved end residues are part of each CDR3. A D gene is named only where the DNA matches it firmly. A clone size is listed for some rows: how often the clone was seen (once, few, many), or a class if it is expanded.

CDR3: CASSISAGVYEQFF
DNA: TGTGCCAGTAGTATCTCAGCGGGGGTCTATGAGCAGTTCTTC
size: many
J: TRBJ2-1
D: TRBD2
V: TRBV19

CDR3: CALRRGQGREKLFF
DNA: TGTGCCCTGAGGCGGGGACAGGGTAGGGAAAAACTGTTTTTT
size: .
J: TRBJ1-4
D: TRBD1
V: TRBV30

CDR3: CASSQDAGPNYGYTF
DNA: TGTGCCAGCAGCCAAGATGCAGGTCCTAACTATGGCTACACCTTC
size: many
J: TRBJ1-2
D: .
V: TRBV3-1

CDR3: CSVGGGYGYTF
DNA: TGCAGCGTTGGAGGGGGGTATGGCTACACCTTC
size: .
J: TRBJ1-2
D: .
V: TRBV29-1

CDR3: CASSLVRGTTYNEQFF
DNA: TGTGCCAGCAGCTTAGTTCGGGGGACAACATACAATGAGCAGTTCTTC
size: many
J: TRBJ2-1
D: .
V: TRBV7-2

CDR3: CASSLAGSDTQYF
DNA: TGCGCCAGCAGCTTGGCCGGGAGTGATACGCAGTATTTT
size: many
J: TRBJ2-3
D: .
V: TRBV5-1

CDR3: CASRTQGALGANVLTF
DNA: TGTGCCAGCAGAACTCAGGGGGCGCTTGGGGCCAACGTCCTGACTTTC
size: .
J: TRBJ2-6
D: TRBD1
V: TRBV12-3/TRBV12-4

CDR3: CASTLGATNEKLFF
DNA: TGTGCCAGCACGTTGGGAGCAACTAATGAAAAACTGTTTTTT
size: many
J: TRBJ1-4
D: .
V: TRBV2

CDR3: CASSLLAGGDNEQFF
DNA: TGCGCCAGCAGCTTGTTAGCGGGAGGTGACAATGAGCAGTTCTTC
size: few
J: TRBJ2-1
D: TRBD2
V: TRBV5-1

CDR3: CSGSSGNTIYF
DNA: TGCAGTGGGAGCTCTGGAAACACCATATATTTT
size: few
J: TRBJ1-3
D: .
V: TRBV20-1

CDR3: CASSLIGTGGGYNEQFF
DNA: TGTGCCAGCAGCTTAATTGGGACAGGGGGAGGGTACAATGAGCAGTTCTTC
size: .
J: TRBJ2-1
D: TRBD1
V: TRBV7-3

CDR3: CASSPPGQGSIQYF
DNA: TGTGCCAGCAGTCCTCCGGGACAGGGAAGCATTCAGTACTTC
size: many
J: TRBJ2-4
D: TRBD1
V: TRBV28

CDR3: CASSLVTSGGTSTDTQYF
DNA: TGTGCCAGCAGCTTAGTGACTAGCGGGGGGACTAGCACAGATACGCAGTATTTT
size: .
J: TRBJ2-3
D: TRBD2
V: TRBV7-2

CDR3: CASSSEAGPETQYF
DNA: TGTGCCAGCAGCTCAGAGGCAGGTCCTGAGACCCAGTACTTC
size: many
J: TRBJ2-5
D: .
V: TRBV3-1

CDR3: CSASRQGQGSYEQYF
DNA: TGCAGTGCTAGCCGCCAGGGACAGGGGTCATACGAGCAGTACTTC
size: many
J: TRBJ2-7
D: TRBD1
V: TRBV20-1

CDR3: CASSIGTVHNQPQHF
DNA: TGTGCCAGTAGTATCGGGACAGTCCATAATCAGCCCCAGCATTTT
size: few
J: TRBJ1-5
D: TRBD1
V: TRBV19

CDR3: CSVTGGTGTLGDTQYF
DNA: TGCAGCGTCACGGGGGGGACAGGGACCCTCGGAGATACGCAGTATTTT
size: many
J: TRBJ2-3
D: .
V: TRBV29-1

CDR3: CSALNSGAEGTQYF
DNA: TGCAGTGCCCTAAACAGCGGGGCAGAAGGGACCCAGTACTTC
size: .
J: TRBJ2-5
D: TRBD2
V: TRBV20-1

CDR3: CATTAMNTEAFF
DNA: TGTGCCACCACAGCGATGAACACTGAAGCTTTCTTT
size: .
J: TRBJ1-1
D: .
V: TRBV19

CDR3: CASSGTAGLAGGVEQFF
DNA: TGTGCCAGCAGTGGGACAGCGGGACTAGCGGGAGGCGTTGAGCAGTTCTTC
size: few
J: TRBJ2-1
D: TRBD2
V: TRBV2

CDR3: CSAGGFSAQYF
DNA: TGCAGCGCTGGCGGGTTCTCTGCGCAGTATTTT
size: few
J: TRBJ2-3
D: .
V: TRBV29-1

CDR3: CASSGQGLSSGANVLTF
DNA: TGTGCCAGCAGTGGACAGGGCCTCTCCTCTGGGGCCAACGTCCTGACTTTC
size: many
J: TRBJ2-6
D: TRBD1
V: TRBV2

CDR3: CATSGTGRQPQHF
DNA: TGTGCCACCTCAGGGACAGGGCGTCAGCCCCAGCATTTT
size: .
J: TRBJ1-5
D: TRBD1
V: TRBV24-1

CDR3: CASSAGAGTDTQYF
DNA: TGTGCCAGCAGTGCAGGGGCAGGCACAGATACGCAGTATTTT
size: .
J: TRBJ2-3
D: .
V: TRBV6-1

CDR3: CASSLALTDRGQGGHEQFF
DNA: TGTGCCAGCAGCTTGGCGCTTACCGACCGAGGACAGGGGGGCCATGAGCAGTTCTTC
size: .
J: TRBJ2-1
D: TRBD1
V: TRBV5-5

CDR3: CASSEAYAYNEQFF
DNA: TGTGCCAGCAGTGAAGCGTACGCCTACAATGAGCAGTTCTTC
size: .
J: TRBJ2-1
D: .
V: TRBV6-1

CDR3: CASSLGSLGLYEQYF
DNA: TGTGCCAGCAGCTTAGGGAGTTTGGGGCTCTACGAGCAGTACTTC
size: many
J: TRBJ2-7
D: .
V: TRBV7-9

CDR3: CASSQPGLSGTGELFF
DNA: TGTGCCAGCTCGCAACCGGGACTTAGTGGCACCGGGGAGCTGTTTTTT
size: .
J: TRBJ2-2
D: .
V: TRBV18

CDR3: CASRGLDYEQYF
DNA: TGTGCCAGCAGGGGACTAGACTACGAGCAGTACTTC
size: many
J: TRBJ2-7
D: TRBD2
V: TRBV2

CDR3: CASSYVDQETQYF
DNA: TGTGCCAGCAGTTACGTCGATCAAGAGACCCAGTACTTC
size: many
J: TRBJ2-5
D: .
V: TRBV6-6

CDR3: CASIKDSTSTEAFF
DNA: TGTGCCAGCATTAAGGACAGCACTAGCACTGAAGCTTTCTTT
size: many
J: TRBJ1-1
D: .
V: TRBV2

CDR3: CASNRVEQYF
DNA: TGTGCCAGTAACCGAGTAGAGCAGTACTTC
size: .
J: TRBJ2-7
D: .
V: TRBV19

CDR3: CASSLGSTDTQCF
DNA: TGTGCCAGCAGCTTAGGGAGCACAGATACGCAGTGTTTT
size: many
J: TRBJ2-3
D: .
V: TRBV11-3